Listed below are T cell receptor beta chains from one sample, sequenced in a study of T cells in Graves' hyperthyroidism and ophthalmopathy. TCRdb re-analysed the multiplex PCR reads in MiXCR, keeping a single row per CDR3 protein. The data contain about 350,000 distinct CDR3 sequences, 11% to 15% of them singletons. The source material was blood. The receptors derive from a young woman with Graves' hyperthyroidism. Each CDR3 is given with its conserved first and last residue. A D gene is named only where the DNA matches it firmly. The size entry is marked missing in some rows and otherwise reads once, few, many or a size class.

clone_size | j_call | d_call | v_call | cdr3_nt | cdr3_aa
many | TRBJ2-3 | - | TRBV20-1 | TGCAGTGCTACCACAGGTCTGGATACGCAGTATTTT | CSATTGLDTQYF
- | TRBJ2-3 | - | TRBV24-1 | TGTGCCACCAGTGATTTGATTGACGGCACAGATACGCAGTATTTT | CATSDLIDGTDTQYF
few | TRBJ2-7 | TRBD2 | TRBV6-2/TRBV6-3 | TGTGCCAGCAGTTACCGTATAAATGGGGAACGATGGACTAGCCCCTACGAGCAGTACTTC | CASSYRINGERWTSPYEQYF
many | TRBJ2-7 | - | TRBV11-2 | TGTGCCAGCAGCTTAGTTGGCAGGGAGTTTTACGAGCAGTACTTC | CASSLVGREFYEQYF
many | TRBJ2-1 | - | TRBV12-5 | TGTGCTAGTGCCCAAGGGGGTGAGCAGTTCTTC | CASAQGGEQFF
few | TRBJ1-1 | - | TRBV19 | TGTGCCAGTAGTATGTATCAAAGAGCTTTCTTT | CASSMYQRAFF
many | TRBJ2-7 | - | TRBV20-1 | TGCAGTGCTAGAGAAACTAGCAACTACGAGCAGTACTTC | CSARETSNYEQYF
many | TRBJ2-5 | - | TRBV28 | TGTGCCAGCAGTCCTCCTGGGTTTGACCAAGAGACCCAGTACTTC | CASSPPGFDQETQYF
few | TRBJ1-6 | - | TRBV28 | TGTGCCAGCAGTTTGTCGGGACGGAATTCACCCCTCCACTTT | CASSLSGRNSPLHF
many | TRBJ2-7 | TRBD2 | TRBV29-1 | TGCAGCGTTGCCCGACTAGCGGGAGGCGGGGTCGAGCAGTACTTC | CSVARLAGGGVEQYF
few | TRBJ1-5 | - | TRBV28 | TGTGCCACCCTGAGGGGAGGGTTATCAGGGCAGCCCCAGCATTTT | CATLRGGLSGQPQHF
- | TRBJ2-7 | - | TRBV25-1 | TGTGCCAGCAAGAACGATGACCCCTACGAGCAGTACTTC | CASKNDDPYEQYF
many | TRBJ2-3 | - | TRBV28 | TGTGCCAGCAGTTTGGGCCCCTCTAGCACAGATACGCAGTATTTT | CASSLGPSSTDTQYF
few | TRBJ1-5 | - | TRBV18 | TGTGCCAGCTCAGGACAGCGCAATCAGCCCCAGCATTTT | CASSGQRNQPQHF
- | TRBJ1-3 | - | TRBV27 | TGTGCCAGCAGTTTATCCCTTCCCTACTCTGGAAACACCATATATTTT | CASSLSLPYSGNTIYF